This T cell receptor beta chain was retrieved from a study of blood T cell repertoires in COVID-19. On the study more broadly: T cells, B-cell-depleted T cells, or PBMCs provided the cDNA or gDNA that served as material.

V lost 6 bases to trimming and J lost 0 bases, with 15 bases between them. There are 15 residues in the CDR3. The germline V gene has CDR1 MNHEY and CDR2 SMNVEV (reference sequence). Sequenced by immunoSEQ multiplex PCR; TCRdb stores in-frame clones only, minus some. The sample contains about 230,000 clones, about four fifths of which appear only once. The sequence derives from a man at least 80 years old with acute or convalescent COVID-19. The chain has TRBV27 and TRBJ2-7, with D possibly being TRBD2 (6 bases). The specimen sequenced was peripheral blood. The CDR3 loop reads CASSLKAGSSYEQYF. The CDR3 DNA is TGTGCCAGCAGCCTGAAAGCGGGTAGCTCCTACGAGCAGTACTTC.